The following is a T cell receptor beta chain sequence with its context. PCR employed 60 Vbeta and 13 Jbeta primers. Profiled with immunoSEQ multiplex PCR; TCRdb holds only in-frame clones, not every one. Of tens of thousands of clones in the sample, over 75% were seen once. These data come from a study of cytomegalovirus exposure and HLA in healthy donors. The CDR3 covers 17 residues. J was trimmed by 0 bases and V by 1 base; bases with no gene match: 4. Germline V CDR1 and CDR2: KGHSH, LQKENI. The V gene is TRBV18, the J gene TRBJ2-3, with 10 bases lining up with TRBD2. This clonotype was sampled from a man between 50 and 59 years old in good health and CMV-seronegative. The sample consisted of PBMCs. The CDR3 loop reads CASSPLAGGVSTDTQYF. CDR3 DNA: TGTGCCAGCTCACCACTAGCGGGAGGTGTTAGCACAGATACGCAGTATTTT.